A single T cell receptor (beta chain) is shown here with its context. Its antigen is currently unknown. The data stem from a study of regulatory and conventional T cells in RAG deficiency. Profiling relied on immunoSEQ multiplex PCR, and the TCRdb table lists in-frame clones only, not all of them. In the table there are roughly 19,000 clones, roughly 86% of which are singletons. Germline CDR1 reads SGHTA; CDR2 reads FQGNSA. The CDR3 runs 12 residues. V was pared by 3 bases and J by 8 bases, with 10 bases between. Genomic DNA came from blood regulatory T cells gated CD4+ CD25-high CD127-low. The study, taken as a whole, reports: In Omenn syndrome, Treg and Tconv repertoires overlapped >80%. Compared with controls, unique Treg TCR beta sequences dropped around 92-fold in Omenn syndrome and CID/AS. Shannon entropy was markedly lower and Simpson indices higher in RAG-deficient patients than control T-cell subsets.

These data also featured in a second study, about regulatory T cells. That investigation notes: Primers: 52 TRBV forward and 13 TRBJ reverse. Regulatory T cells showed the strongest V-J pair restriction and V/J gene skewing among patient repertoires.

Sequenced material: Tregs sorted from blood. The chain recombines TRBV7-2 with TRBJ1-2; D gene uncertain. The clonotype originates from a human donor in good health. CDR3 coding DNA: TGTGCCAGCAGCTTTCATAGCCTCGGCTACACCTTC. It encodes CASSFHSLGYTF.